This T cell receptor (beta chain) comes out of a study of human T cells and chemical hapten exposure. TCRdb reanalysed the RACE reads using MiXCR and keeps one entry per CDR3 protein. The table shows 180,000 or so distinct CDR3 sequences, with more than 25% occurring only once. Time point here: pre-sensitization, week 0. The treatment here: therapeutic diphenylcyclopropenone sensitization with weekly scalp DPC. It was from unfractionated whole blood that total RNA was extracted. The CDR3 length is 13 residues. Germline CDR1 is SGDLS and CDR2 is YYNGEE. The V gene lost 3 bases and the J gene lost 5 bases, with 9 bases spanning the gap.

The V call is TRBV9, the J call TRBJ2-4; tentative D call: TRBD2 (5 bases). The specimen was whole blood, collected in connection with sensitization to the hapten diphenylcyclopropenone (DPC). The TCR comes from a woman under 40 with alopecia areata. Some clones in this sample may be carry-over from other donors' samples. The CDR3 loop reads CASSGTLENIQYF. CDR3 in DNA: TGTGCCAGCAGCGGGACTTTGGAAAACATTCAGTACTTC.